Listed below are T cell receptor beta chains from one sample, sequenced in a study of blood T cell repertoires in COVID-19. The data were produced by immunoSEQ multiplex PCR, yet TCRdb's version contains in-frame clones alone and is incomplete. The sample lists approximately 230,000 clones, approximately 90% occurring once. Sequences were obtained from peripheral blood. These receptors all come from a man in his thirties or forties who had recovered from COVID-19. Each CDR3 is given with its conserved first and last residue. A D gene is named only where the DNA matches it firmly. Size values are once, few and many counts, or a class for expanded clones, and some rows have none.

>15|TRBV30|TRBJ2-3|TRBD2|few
TGTGCCTGGAGTGTACCCCGGCAGGGAGGGGATACGCAGTATTTT
CAWSVPRQGGDTQYF
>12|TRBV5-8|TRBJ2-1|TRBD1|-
TGTGCCAGCAGCTTTCAGGGGGCCCGGCAGTTCTTC
CASSFQGARQFF
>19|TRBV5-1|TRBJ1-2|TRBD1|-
TGCGCCAGCAGCTTGGAAAGGGGGACAGGACGTACTAATAACTATGGCTACACCTTC
CASSLERGTGRTNNYGYTF
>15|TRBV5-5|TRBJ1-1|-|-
TGTGCCAGCAGCTCCCAGGGGTCGTGGTTCACTGAAGCTTTCTTT
CASSSQGSWFTEAFF
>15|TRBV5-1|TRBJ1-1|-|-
TGCGCCAGCAGCTTGGCCGCGGGTTCTCCCACTGAAGCTTTCTTT
CASSLAAGSPTEAFF
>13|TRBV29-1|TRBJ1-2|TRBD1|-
TGCAGCGCTCGGACAGGGGAATATGGCCACTACACCTTC
CSARTGEYGHYTF
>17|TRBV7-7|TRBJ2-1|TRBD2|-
TGTGCCAGCAGCTACATCCTAGCGGGGGGCCCGTACAATGAGCAGTTCTTC
CASSYILAGGPYNEQFF
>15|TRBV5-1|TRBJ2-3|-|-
TGCGCCAGCAAGTACGGGATTGGGCTCACAGATACGCAGTATTTT
CASKYGIGLTDTQYF
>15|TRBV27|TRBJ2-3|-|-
TGTGCCAGCAGTTTATGGGCAGGGCGCACAGATACGCAGTATTTT
CASSLWAGRTDTQYF
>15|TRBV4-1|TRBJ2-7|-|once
TGCGCCAGCAGCCAAGGGGCGGGTGTGGTCAACGAGCAGTACTTC
CASSQGAGVVNEQYF
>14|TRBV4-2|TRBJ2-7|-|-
TGTGCCAGCAGCCCCGTAGGGGTAACCTACGAGCAGTACTTC
CASSPVGVTYEQYF
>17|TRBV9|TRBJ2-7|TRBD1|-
TGTGCCAGCAGCCCGACGGACAGGGGGTTTCCCTTCTACGAGCAGTACTTC
CASSPTDRGFPFYEQYF
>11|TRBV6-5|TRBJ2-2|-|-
TGTGCCAGCAGTTCCCGTCTGGAGCTGTTTTTT
CASSSRLELFF
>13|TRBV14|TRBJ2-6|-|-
TGTGCCAGCAGCCTAATTAGAGCCAACGTCCTGACTTTC
CASSLIRANVLTF
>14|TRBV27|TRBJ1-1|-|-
TGTGCCAGCTTTTTCGGTGGTCTAAACACTGAAGCTTTCTTT
CASFFGGLNTEAFF
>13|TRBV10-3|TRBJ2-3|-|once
TGTGCCATCAGTGAGGTCCGGGTAGATACGCAGTATTTT
CAISEVRVDTQYF
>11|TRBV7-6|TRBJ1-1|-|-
TGTGCCAGCAGCGAAAGCCGAGAAGCTTTCTTT
CASSESREAFF
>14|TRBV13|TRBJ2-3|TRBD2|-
TGTGCCAGCAGCCCCCAAACTAGCGATCGGATGCAGTATTTT
CASSPQTSDRMQYF
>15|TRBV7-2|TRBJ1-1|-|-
TGTGCCAGCAGCTTTGTTTGGGCCGGGGGCACTGAAGCTTTCTTT
CASSFVWAGGTEAFF
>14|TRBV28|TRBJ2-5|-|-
TGTGCCAGCAGTAAAATCGGGGGTAAAGAGACCCAGTACTTC
CASSKIGGKETQYF
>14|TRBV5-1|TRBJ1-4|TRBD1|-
TGCGCCAGCAGCGCACAGGGGGCAGGGGAAAAACTGTTTTTT
CASSAQGAGEKLFF
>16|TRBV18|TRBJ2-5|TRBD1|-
TGTGCCAGCTCACGTCGGGTCGGGACAGACCAAGAGACCCAGTACTTC
CASSRRVGTDQETQYF
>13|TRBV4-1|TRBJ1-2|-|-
TGCGCCAGCAACCATAGAGACAGAGATGGCTACACCTTC
CASNHRDRDGYTF
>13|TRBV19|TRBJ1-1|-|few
TGTGCCAGTAGTCGCCGGGGGAACTCTGAAGCTTTCTTT
CASSRRGNSEAFF